The clone carrying this TCR beta chain was counted only a few times. These data originate in a study of blood T cells in healthy people across ages. Per the germline V gene, CDR1 is ENHRY and CDR2 is SYGVKD. After removal of 4 bases from V and 5 bases from J, the junction contained 0 bases not matched to a gene. The CDR3 contains 13 residues. The use of a sample-barcoded 5' primer and a J-beta primer mix characterized a second PCR of roughly 6 to 12 cycles. One entry per CDR3 protein, called by TCRdb with MiXCR from the 5' RACE reads. The table shows approximately 2,000,000 distinct CDR3 sequences, with approximately 39% occurring only once.

This TCR derives from a human donor in good health. V usage is TRBV10-3 and J usage is TRBJ2-1, with 9 bases aligning to TRBD2. Sequenced material: blood. For the CDR3, the DNA is TGTGCCATCAGTGGCGGGGGGGACAATGAGCAGTTCTTC. It encodes CAISGGGDNEQFF.